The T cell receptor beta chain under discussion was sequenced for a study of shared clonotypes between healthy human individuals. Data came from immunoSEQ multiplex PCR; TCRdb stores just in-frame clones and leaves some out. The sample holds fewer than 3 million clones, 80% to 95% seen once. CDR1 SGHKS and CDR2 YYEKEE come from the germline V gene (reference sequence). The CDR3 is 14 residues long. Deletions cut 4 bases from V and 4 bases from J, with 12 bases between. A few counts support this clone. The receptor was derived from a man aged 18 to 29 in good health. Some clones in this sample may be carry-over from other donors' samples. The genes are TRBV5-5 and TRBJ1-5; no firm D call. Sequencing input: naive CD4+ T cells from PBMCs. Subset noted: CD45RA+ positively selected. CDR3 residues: CASSPYAQNQPQHF. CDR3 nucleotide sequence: TGTGCCAGCAGCCCGTACGCCCAGAATCAGCCCCAGCATTTT.